The 17 T cell receptor beta chains reported below all come from one sample, sequenced in a study of T cell responses to AZD1222 COVID-19 vaccine. The table came from immunoSEQ multiplex PCR; TCRdb's copy has only in-frame clones and leaves some out. The data hold approximately 70,000 clones, with roughly 88% observed a single time. The specimen was peripheral blood, collected 28 days after the second dose of the MenACWY control vaccine. All receptors derive from an adult who received the MenACWY meningococcal vaccine as a control.

The sample holds a few counts of this clone. The chain couples TRBV9 to TRBJ1-2; D might be TRBD1 (6 bases). The CDR3 runs to 13 residues. V dropped 4 bases and J dropped 4 bases, with 11 bases sitting between them. CDR1 and CDR2 (germline): SGDLS, YYNGEE. The CDR3 bases are TGTGCCAGCAGCTCCGGGACAATCTATGGCTACACCTTC. Protein sequence: CASSSGTIYGYTF.

CDR3 sequence reads: CASSFGDSGNTIYF. DNA for the CDR3: TGCGCCAGCAGCTTTGGGGACTCTGGAAACACCATATATTTT. The chain recombines TRBV5-1 with TRBJ1-3, with no clear D. The CDR3 extends over 14 amino acids. Trimming pared 2 bases from V and 0 bases from J, leaving 6 bases between. The germline V gene has CDR1 SGHRS and CDR2 YFSETQ. Complete variable domain (other parts from reference TRBV5-1 and TRBJ1-3): KAGVTQTPRYLIKTRGQQVTLSCSPISGHRSVSWYQQTPGQGLQFLFEYFSETQRNKGNFPGRFSGRQFSNSRSEMNVSTLELGDSALYLCASSFGDSGNTIYFGEGSWLTVV.

This chain uses TRBV5-1 with TRBJ2-3, with TRBD2 matching over 14 bases. The CDR3 covers 16 residues. Germline values: CDR1 SGHRS, CDR2 YFSETQ. After removal of 3 bases from V and 5 bases from J, the junction contained 5 bases not matched to a gene. The CDR3 here is CASSWTSGGTQDTQYF. CDR3 nucleotide sequence: TGCGCCAGCAGCTGGACTAGCGGGGGGACTCAAGATACGCAGTATTTT. Using reference TRBV5-1 and TRBJ2-3 for the parts outside the CDR3, the full variable domain is KAGVTQTPRYLIKTRGQQVTLSCSPISGHRSVSWYQQTPGQGLQFLFEYFSETQRNKGNFPGRFSGRQFSNSRSEMNVSTLELGDSALYLCASSWTSGGTQDTQYFGPGTRLTVL.

The chain employs TRBV6-2 or TRBV6-3 and TRBJ2-1, with a possible D match to TRBD2 (8 bases). The germline V gene has CDR1 MNHEY and CDR2 SVGEGT. The germline V and J ends were trimmed by 2 bases and 7 bases, with 24 bases remaining between them. The CDR3 totals 18 residues. The CDR3 spells CASSYQGVSGANLNEQFF. Here the CDR3 DNA reads TGTGCCAGCAGTTACCAGGGGGTTAGCGGGGCAAATTTAAATGAGCAGTTCTTC.

This chain links TRBV11-2 with TRBJ1-1; D gene unclear. Germline V lookup: CDR1 SGHAT, CDR2 FQNNGV. V dropped 3 bases and J dropped 1 base, with 6 bases sitting between them. The CDR3 has 13 residues. The CDR3 region has the DNA TGTGCCAGCAGCTTTGGAAGGAACACTGAAGCTTTCTTT. This translates into CASSFGRNTEAFF.

J is TRBJ2-3 and V is TRBV11-3; possibly TRBD1 for D (6 bases). The CDR3 sequence is 14 residues long. Germline CDR1 is SGHNT and CDR2 is YENEEA. V lost 3 bases and J 2 bases, leaving 9 bases between the germline ends. The CDR3 nucleotides read TGTGCCAGCAGCTTCAACAGGGTCACAGATACGCAGTATTTT. Encoded protein: CASSFNRVTDTQYF. Looking up the rest from reference TRBV11-3 and TRBJ2-3 gives the full variable domain: EAGVVQSPRYKIIEKKQPVAFWCNPISGHNTLYWYLQNLGQGPELLIRYENEEAVDDSQLPKDRFSAERLKGVDSTLKIQPAELGDSAVYLCASSFNRVTDTQYFGPGTRLTVL.

This clone was seen once. DNA for the CDR3: TGTGCCTGGAGTCCCCCCACAGATACGCAGTATTTT. It is translated as CAWSPPTDTQYF. The rearrangement joins TRBV30 to TRBJ2-3; no clear D. V shed 2 bases and J shed 2 bases, with 5 bases lying between them. Germline lookup yields CDR1 GTSNPN and CDR2 SVGIG (reference sequence). This CDR3 is 12 amino acids long.

This clone is a singleton in its sample. V is TRBV3-1 (or the pseudogene TRBV3-2) and J is TRBJ1-4, with D perhaps TRBD1 (6 bases). Per germline, CDR1 LGHDT and CDR2 YNNKEL (reference sequence). V was clipped by 1 base and J by 0 bases, with 15 bases between them. The CDR3 covers 18 residues. As DNA, the CDR3 is TGTGCCAGCAGCCAAGTATTGGGGGGGGCCGCAACTAATGAAAAACTGTTTTTT. This sequence encodes CASSQVLGGAATNEKLFF.

CDR3 residues: CASQGRAEQETQYF. DNA of the CDR3: TGTGCCAGTCAGGGTAGAGCCGAACAAGAGACCCAGTACTTC. The J gene is TRBJ2-5, the V gene TRBV2; TRBD1 might be the D (5 bases). V gave up 9 bases and J gave up 2 bases, with 16 bases separating them. Germline values: CDR1 SNHLY, CDR2 FYNNEI. This CDR3 is built from 14 residues.

This sequence joins TRBV7-2 and TRBJ1-1, with a weak D call TRBD1 (5 bases). The CDR3 loop spans 15 amino acids. V lost 3 bases, J lost 2 bases, and 13 bases lay in between. The V gene's germline CDR1 is SGHTA and CDR2 FQGNSA. The CDR3 DNA sequence: TGTGCCAGCAGCTTGGTGGGGCCGTTCAACACTGAAGCTTTCTTT. Its translation: CASSLVGPFNTEAFF.

The chain links TRBV5-1 to TRBJ1-2; D unclear. V lost 3 bases, J lost 6 bases, and 12 bases lay in between. CDR3 size: 13 residues. CDR1 SGHRS and CDR2 YFSETQ come from the germline V gene. The CDR3 nucleotides are TGCGCCAGCAGCTCGACTGACGCCAATGGCTACACCTTC. Its translation is CASSSTDANGYTF. Full variable domain (missing parts from reference TRBV5-1 and TRBJ1-2): KAGVTQTPRYLIKTRGQQVTLSCSPISGHRSVSWYQQTPGQGLQFLFEYFSETQRNKGNFPGRFSGRQFSNSRSEMNVSTLELGDSALYLCASSSTDANGYTFGSGTRLTVV.

V usage is TRBV9 and J usage is TRBJ2-1; D is uncertain. Trimming removed 4 bases from V and 4 bases from J, with 12 bases in between. The CDR3 is made up of 14 amino acids. Germline CDR1 is SGDLS and CDR2 is YYNGEE. CDR3 amino acids: CASSLTLQYNEQFF. CDR3 bases: TGTGCCAGCAGCCTCACGTTGCAATACAATGAGCAGTTCTTC.

This chain uses TRBV12-5 with TRBJ1-5; D is possibly TRBD1 (5 bases). This CDR3 has 16 amino acids. The germline V gene encodes CDR1 LGHNT and CDR2 FRNRAP. The V and J ends lost 7 bases and 4 bases respectively, with 20 bases between them. The CDR3 sequence is CASALDSTTANQPQHF. CDR3 nucleotides: TGTGCTAGTGCCCTCGACAGTACTACTGCAAATCAGCCCCAGCATTTT.

The rearrangement uses TRBV18 and TRBJ1-4, with 9 bases identical to TRBD1. Germline CDR1 reads KGHSH; CDR2 reads LQKENI. The CDR3 covers 15 residues. Trimming removed 2 bases from V and 7 bases from J; junction bases left unmatched: 5. CDR3 sequence reads: CASSPSTGGGEKLFF. The CDR3 coding sequence is TGTGCCAGCTCACCATCGACAGGGGGAGGTGAAAAACTGTTTTTT.

The chain is built from TRBV13 and TRBJ1-4; D remains ambiguous. Trimming took 1 base from V and 7 from J, leaving 7 bases between them. The CDR3 length is 13 residues. Germline V CDR1 and CDR2: PRHDT, FYEKMQ (reference sequence). CDR3 amino acids: CASSLDRSEKLFF. Written as DNA, the CDR3 is TGTGCCAGCAGCTTAGACAGATCTGAAAAACTGTTTTTT.

In its sample, this clone was seen once. The V gene is TRBV19, the J gene TRBJ2-3; D gene ambiguous. V was clipped by 2 bases and J by 1 base, with 13 bases between them. This CDR3 region has 16 residues. The germline V gene has CDR1 LNHDA and CDR2 SQIVND (reference sequence). CDR3 nucleotides: TGTGCCAGTAGTATATTAGCCCTTGTGGGCACAGATACGCAGTATTTT. Translated, it gives CASSILALVGTDTQYF.

The chain uses TRBV6-5 and TRBJ1-1, with TRBD1 as a possible D gene (5 bases). In germline, CDR1 is MNHEY, CDR2 SVGAGI. The ends were cut back, 5 bases at V and 4 bases at J, with 17 bases in the middle. CDR3 length: 15 amino acids. The CDR3 loop is CASSRGTVEFTEAFF. The CDR3 nucleotides are TGTGCCAGCAGTAGAGGGACGGTAGAGTTCACTGAAGCTTTCTTT.